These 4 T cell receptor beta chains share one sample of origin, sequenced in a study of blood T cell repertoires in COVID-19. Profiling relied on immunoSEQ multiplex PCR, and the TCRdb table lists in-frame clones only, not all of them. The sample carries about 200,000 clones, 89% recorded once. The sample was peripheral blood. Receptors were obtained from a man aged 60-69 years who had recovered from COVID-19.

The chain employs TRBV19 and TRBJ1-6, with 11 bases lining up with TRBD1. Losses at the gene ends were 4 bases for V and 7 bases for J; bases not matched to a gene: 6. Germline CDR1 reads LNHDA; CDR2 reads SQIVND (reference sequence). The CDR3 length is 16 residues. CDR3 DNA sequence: TGTGCCAGTAGTAACCGGGACAGGGGGGAAAATTCACCCCTCCACTTT. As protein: CASSNRDRGENSPLHF.

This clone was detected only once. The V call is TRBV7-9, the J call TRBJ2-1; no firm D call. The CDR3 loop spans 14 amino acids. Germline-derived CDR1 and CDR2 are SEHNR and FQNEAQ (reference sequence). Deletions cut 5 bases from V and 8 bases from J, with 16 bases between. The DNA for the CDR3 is TGTGCCAGCAGCCCCACCGGATCGAGCGATGAGCAGTTCTTC. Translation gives CASSPTGSSDEQFF.

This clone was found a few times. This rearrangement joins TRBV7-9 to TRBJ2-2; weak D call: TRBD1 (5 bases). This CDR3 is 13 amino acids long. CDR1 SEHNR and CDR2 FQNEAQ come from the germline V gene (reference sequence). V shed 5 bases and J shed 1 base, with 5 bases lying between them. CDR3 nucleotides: TGTGCCAGCAGCCAGGGGAACACCGGGGAGCTGTTTTTT. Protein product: CASSQGNTGELFF.

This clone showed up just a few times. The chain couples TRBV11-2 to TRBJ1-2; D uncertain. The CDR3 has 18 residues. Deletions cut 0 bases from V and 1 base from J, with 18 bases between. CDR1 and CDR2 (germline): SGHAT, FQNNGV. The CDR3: CASSLDFREPNFNYGYTF. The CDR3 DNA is TGTGCCAGCAGCTTAGACTTCCGGGAGCCCAACTTTAACTATGGCTACACCTTC.